The 20 T cell receptor beta chains in this list originate from one sample, sequenced in a study of response to subunit inactivated influenza vaccine. From the RT-PCR reads, TCRdb called clonotypes with MiXCR, one entry per CDR3 protein. The table lists about 830,000 distinct CDR3 sequences, less than 20% of them singletons. Sequencing was performed on PBMCs from blood, taken more than 4 days after vaccination. These receptors were collected from a man in his fifties or sixties who received an inactivated influenza vaccine.

The chain recombines TRBV20-1 with TRBJ2-3; 9 bases align to TRBD1. V shed 4 bases, J shed 4 bases, and the junction held 9 bases outside the gene matches. Germline CDR1 is DFQATT and CDR2 is SNEGSKA (reference sequence). This CDR3 comprises 15 residues. CDR3 region: CSAKAGTGIPDTQYF. CDR3 in DNA: TGCAGTGCTAAAGCCGGGACAGGGATCCCAGATACGCAGTATTTT.

The chain couples TRBV5-5 to TRBJ2-6; 11 bases are shared with TRBD1. V dropped 0 bases and J dropped 2; count of bases not matched to a gene: 4. This CDR3 spans 18 amino acids. Germline assignment: CDR1 SGHKS and CDR2 YYEKEE (reference sequence). CDR3 loop: CASSLGGQGAAGANVLTF. The CDR3 DNA reads as TGTGCCAGCAGCTTGGGAGGACAGGGGGCGGCTGGGGCCAACGTCCTGACTTTC.

The rearrangement links TRBV11-2 to TRBJ2-1; 10 bases are a match to TRBD2. The germline gives CDR1 SGHAT, CDR2 FQNNGV. CDR3 length: 16 residues. J was trimmed by 6 bases and V by 3 bases; bases with no gene match: 8. The CDR3 DNA is TGTGCCAGCAGCTTGCTAGCGGGGGAAGGAGGCAATGAGCAGTTCTTC. Translated: CASSLLAGEGGNEQFF.

The CDR3 DNA sequence: TGTGCCAGCAGTTTGGGAACGACAGGCGTTAATGAAAAACTGTTTTTT. It specifies CASSLGTTGVNEKLFF. The chain links TRBV12-3 or TRBV12-4 to TRBJ1-4; D may be TRBD1 (6 bases). With 3 bases removed from V and 4 bases from J, the gap between germline ends came to 15 bases. The CDR3 totals 16 residues.

This clonotype was picked up a small number of times. This sequence joins TRBV20-1 and TRBJ2-1, with D tentatively TRBD1 (5 bases). The germline V gene encodes CDR1 DFQATT and CDR2 SNEGSKA (reference sequence). Trimming stripped 0 bases from V and 0 bases from J, with 12 bases between. This CDR3 contains 16 residues. CDR3 protein: CSARDGAASSYNEQFF. The CDR3, as DNA: TGCAGTGCTAGAGATGGGGCGGCAAGCTCCTACAATGAGCAGTTCTTC.

This clonotype was recorded a few times. The chain links TRBV7-9 to TRBJ1-1, with D perhaps TRBD1 (5 bases). The CDR3 has 15 residues. Germline-derived CDR1 and CDR2 are SEHNR and FQNEAQ (reference sequence). The ends were cut back, 4 bases at V and 1 base at J, with 13 bases in the middle. The CDR3 loop is CASSYGGRGNTEAFF. The CDR3 region has the DNA TGTGCCAGCAGCTATGGGGGGAGAGGGAACACTGAAGCTTTCTTT.

This clonotype has only a few counts. The gene calls are TRBV6-5 and TRBJ2-3; no clear D gene. The CDR3 runs 13 residues. With 0 bases removed from V and 6 bases from J, the gap between germline ends came to 7 bases. Looked up from germline, CDR1 is MNHEY and CDR2 is SVGAGI. CDR3 sequence: CASSYSLEDTQYF. CDR3 coding DNA: TGTGCCAGCAGTTACTCGTTGGAGGATACGCAGTATTTT.

The chain has TRBV20-1 and TRBJ1-3, with D unresolved. CDR1 is DFQATT, CDR2 SNEGSKA, per germline (reference sequence). The CDR3 is 15 residues long. Trimming removed 2 bases from V and 0 bases from J, with 11 bases in between. CDR3 nucleotide sequence: TGCAGTGCTAGAAACCCGCAGTTCTCTGGAAACACCATATATTTT. This codes for CSARNPQFSGNTIYF.

In its sample, this clonotype was seen many times. The chain joins TRBV4-3 to TRBJ2-1, with 8 bases identical to TRBD2. J gave up 3 bases and V 1 base, and 5 bases lay outside the gene matches. This CDR3 is 16 amino acids long. Per the germline V gene, CDR1 is LGHNA and CDR2 is YSLEER. CDR3 in amino acids: CASSQVTGGGYNEQFF. For the CDR3, the DNA is TGCGCCAGCAGCCAAGTAACGGGGGGGGGCTACAATGAGCAGTTCTTC.

This clonotype was detected a few times. The chain joins TRBV9 to TRBJ2-3; 10 bases align to TRBD2. Trimming at V came to 3 bases and at J to 2 bases, leaving 3 bases not matched to a gene. The CDR3 is 15 residues long. Germline V gene data show CDR1 as SGDLS and CDR2 as YYNGEE. CDR3 coding DNA: TGTGCCAGCAGCGAGCGGGAGGGCATCACAGATACGCAGTATTTT. Translation gives CASSEREGITDTQYF.

The chain joins TRBV6-5 to TRBJ1-1; 7 nucleotides align to TRBD1. CDR1 is MNHEY and CDR2 is SVGAGI in the germline V gene. J was trimmed by 1 base and V by 4 bases; bases with no gene match: 6. The CDR3 runs 15 residues. The CDR3 is CASSSIDRANTEAFF. The CDR3 nucleotides are TGTGCCAGCAGTTCTATTGACAGGGCGAACACTGAAGCTTTCTTT.

The chain joins TRBV7-2 to TRBJ2-4, with D tentatively TRBD2 (6 bases). Per germline, CDR1 SGHTA and CDR2 FQGNSA. Trimming removed 5 bases from V and 7 bases from J, with 15 bases in between. The CDR3 spans 14 residues. CDR3 region: CASSLGLSVNIQYF. The CDR3 coding sequence is TGTGCCAGCAGCCTCGGACTAAGTGTGAACATTCAGTACTTC.

V and J are TRBV12-3 or TRBV12-4 and TRBJ2-3; D is perhaps TRBD1 (5 bases). The CDR3 covers 14 residues. V was pared by 3 bases and J by 6 bases, with 13 bases between. CDR3 protein: CASSLGRAPDTQYF. DNA for the CDR3: TGTGCCAGCAGTTTGGGCAGGGCGCCGGATACGCAGTATTTT.

This clonotype was recorded a few times. The rearrangement uses TRBV5-5 and TRBJ2-1, with D perhaps TRBD1 or TRBD2 (6 bases each). V lost 6 bases, J lost 0 bases, and 16 bases lay in between. CDR3 size: 16 residues. Germline V gene data show CDR1 as SGHKS and CDR2 as YYEKEE (reference sequence). As DNA, the CDR3 is TGTGCCAGCACCCCTAACGGGGGCGGCTCCTACAATGAGCAGTTCTTC. Protein: CASTPNGGGSYNEQFF. Combining the CDR3 with reference TRBV5-5 and TRBJ2-1 gives the whole variable domain DAGVTQSPTHLIKTRGQQVTLRCSPISGHKSVSWYQQVLGQGPQFIFQYYEKEERGRGNFPDRFSARQFPNYSSELNVNALLLGDSALYLCASTPNGGGSYNEQFFGPGTRLTVL.

This clonotype was counted only a few times. The chain combines TRBV7-9 with TRBJ2-5; maybe TRBD2 (5 bases). Trimming cost V 3 bases and J 4 bases, with 18 bases left between them. The CDR3 runs to 16 residues. Germline V gene sequence: CDR1 SEHNR, CDR2 FQNEAQ (reference sequence). The CDR3 sequence: CASSFTFSLARETQYF. CDR3 bases: TGTGCCAGCAGCTTTACGTTTTCGCTAGCACGAGAGACCCAGTACTTC.

CDR3: CASRGLAGVHTDTQYF. For the CDR3, the DNA is TGTGCCAGCAGGGGGCTAGCGGGGGTTCACACAGATACGCAGTATTTT. The chain uses TRBV12-3 or TRBV12-4 and TRBJ2-3, with 10 nucleotides matching TRBD2. The CDR3 has 16 amino acids. V shed 6 bases, J shed 2 bases, and the junction held 8 bases outside the gene matches.

This clonotype showed up just a few times. The rearrangement links TRBV4-3 to TRBJ2-2; D not certain. The CDR3 is made up of 17 amino acids. Germline assignment: CDR1 LGHNA and CDR2 YSLEER. V dropped 3 bases and J dropped 0 bases, with 14 bases sitting between them. CDR3 bases: TGCGCCAGCAGCCATGGCAGACACTCGACGAACACCGGGGAGCTGTTTTTT. Its translation is CASSHGRHSTNTGELFF.

This chain joins TRBV21-1 and TRBJ2-3; the table's D call, TRBD1, has no DNA check behind it. TRBV21-1 is a listed pseudogene. The CDR3 is 11 residues long. The CDR3 nucleotides are TGTGCCAGCCCCCCGTTGCCTACGCAGTATTTT. Protein sequence: CASPPLPTQYF.

The J gene is TRBJ2-2, the V gene TRBV5-1; D call uncertain. In germline, CDR1 is SGHRS, CDR2 YFSETQ. This CDR3 spans 14 amino acids. The V gene lost 0 bases and the J gene lost 7 bases, with 10 bases spanning the gap. The CDR3 region has the DNA TGCGCCAGCAGCTTGGATCCTGGGATCGGGGAGCTGTTTTTT. Translation: CASSLDPGIGELFF.

This clonotype showed up just a few times. V usage is TRBV7-9 and J usage is TRBJ1-5; 11 positions agree with TRBD1. V shed 5 bases and J 6 bases; nucleotides not matched to a gene: 6. This CDR3 has 15 residues. Germline V gives CDR1 SEHNR, CDR2 FQNEAQ (reference sequence). The CDR3 nucleotides are TGTGCCAGCAGCATTGGACAGGGGGCAAGTCAGCCCCAGCATTTT. Translating gives CASSIGQGASQPQHF. Variable domain in full (rest from reference TRBV7-9 and TRBJ1-5): DTGVSQNPRHKITKRGQNVTFRCDPISEHNRLYWYRQTLGQGPEFLTYFQNEAQLEKSRLLSDRFSAERPKGSFSTLEIQRTEQGDSAMYLCASSIGQGASQPQHFGDGTRLSIL.